This T cell receptor beta chain was found in a study of shared clonotypes between healthy human individuals. About the study: Donors were a couple of women and three men aged 18 to 49.

Assay: immunoSEQ multiplex PCR; the TCRdb copy retains only in-frame clones and omits some. The sample yields about 490,000 clones, 70% to 85% seen once. Regarding this clone: Its target is not known.

Study-wide results and caveats: Donor scarcity curtailed the genetic and exposure-history diversity represented herein.

The sample was PBMCs. The origin of this receptor is a woman in her 40s in good health. Some clones in this sample may be carry-over from other donors' samples.

This chain's CDR3 is CASSIRADTYEQYF. CDR3 DNA: TGTGCCAGTAGTATTAGGGCAGACACCTACGAGCAGTACTTC. The rearrangement uses TRBV19 and TRBJ2-7; D uncertain. V lost 3 bases, J lost 2 bases, and 11 bases lay in between. The CDR3 totals 14 residues. The germline V gene has CDR1 LNHDA and CDR2 SQIVND (reference sequence).